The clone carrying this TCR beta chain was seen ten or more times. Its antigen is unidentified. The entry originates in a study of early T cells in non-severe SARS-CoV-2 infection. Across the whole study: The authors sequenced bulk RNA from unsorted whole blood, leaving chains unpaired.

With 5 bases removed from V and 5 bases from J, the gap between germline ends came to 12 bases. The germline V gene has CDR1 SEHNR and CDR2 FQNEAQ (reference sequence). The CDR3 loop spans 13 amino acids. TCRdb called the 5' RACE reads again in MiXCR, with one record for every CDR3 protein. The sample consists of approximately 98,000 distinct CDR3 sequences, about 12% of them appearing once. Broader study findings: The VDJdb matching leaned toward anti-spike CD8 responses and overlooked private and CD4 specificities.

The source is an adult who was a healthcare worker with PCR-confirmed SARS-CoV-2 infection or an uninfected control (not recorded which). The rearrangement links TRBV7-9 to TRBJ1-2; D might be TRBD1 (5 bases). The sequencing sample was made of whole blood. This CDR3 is CASSPIQDYGYTF. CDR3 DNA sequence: TGTGCCAGCAGCCCCATACAGGATTATGGCTACACCTTC.